This is a list of T cell receptor beta chains from one sample in a study of neurological immune-mediated disorders. Via MiXCR, TCRdb re-called the 5' RACE reads, giving one row per CDR3 protein. The sample carries some 60,000 distinct CDR3 sequences, around 4.7% recorded once. The sequencing sample was made of PBMCs. The receptors were gathered from a woman aged 50 to 65 with multiple sclerosis. The CDR3 runs from the conserved cysteine through the conserved F or W. D genes are given only for firm matches. Only some rows state a clone size, as once, few, many or a class for expanded clones.

TRBV7-2,NA,TRBJ1-5,NA,TGTGCCAGCAGCTTAGAAAACAGAAGGCAGCCCCAGAATTTT,CASSLENRRQPQNF
TRBV4-3,many,TRBJ1-2,NA,TGCGCCAGCAGCCAAGAGGGAGTTGCAAGGCACGGCTACACCTTC,CASSQEGVARHGYTF
TRBV5-6,many,TRBJ1-2,TRBD1,TGTGCCAGCAGCTTGGCACAGGGGGAAGGCTACACCTTC,CASSLAQGEGYTF
TRBV6-6,many,TRBJ2-5,NA,TGTGCCAGCAGTTCCCACTGGCAGGGGGAGACCCAGTACTTC,CASSSHWQGETQYF
TRBV9,many,TRBJ2-2,TRBD1,TGTGCCAGCAGCGGCAAAACAGGGGGCACCGGGGAGCTGTTTTTT,CASSGKTGGTGELFF
TRBV5-6,many,TRBJ1-5,NA,TGTGCCAGCAGCAGGGATGGTCAGCCCCAGCATTTT,CASSRDGQPQHF
TRBV5-6,many,TRBJ1-2,TRBD1,TGTGCCAGCAGCTACGGGACAGTTTATGGCTACACCTTC,CASSYGTVYGYTF
TRBV7-9,medium-sized,TRBJ2-1,NA,TGTGCCAGCAGCCGGGATGGGTACAATGAGCAGTTCTTC,CASSRDGYNEQFF
TRBV7-2,many,TRBJ1-2,NA,TGTGCCAGCAGCCGGGTGGAGGGGAGCTACTATGGCTACACCTTC,CASSRVEGSYYGYTF
TRBV7-2,many,TRBJ1-4,TRBD1,TGTGCCAGCAGCTCGGACAGGGGAAGAGAAAAACTGTTTTTT,CASSSDRGREKLFF
TRBV24-1,many,TRBJ1-1,NA,TGTGCCACCAGTGATTTACAGAACACTGAAGCTTTCTTT,CATSDLQNTEAFF
TRBV4-3,many,TRBJ2-2,NA,TGCGCCAGCAGCTTAGGACTGGACTCGACCACCGGGGAGCTGTTTTTT,CASSLGLDSTTGELFF
TRBV7-9,many,TRBJ1-2,NA,TGTGCCAGCAGCGACGGTGGATACTATGGCTACACCTTC,CASSDGGYYGYTF
TRBV7-2,few,TRBJ1-1,NA,TGTGCCAGCAGCTTAGGTCAGGTGGGAATAATTGCTGAAGCTTTCTTT,CASSLGQVGIIAEAFF
TRBV10-1,NA,TRBJ1-5,NA,TGCGCCAGCAGCCAGACTGAAAGGCCCCAGAATTTT,CASSQTERPQNF
TRBV10-3,many,TRBJ2-3,NA,TGTGCCATCAGTGAAGGGTCCGGGGACACAGATACGCAGTATTTT,CAISEGSGDTDTQYF
TRBV12-3/TRBV12-4,many,TRBJ2-5,TRBD1,TGTGCCAGCAGCCACCGGGGGGACAGGGGGTTCGGGCAAGAGACCCAGTACTTC,CASSHRGDRGFGQETQYF
TRBV28,few,TRBJ1-2,TRBD1,TGTGCCAGCAGTCCCTGGACAGGGGGCCATGGCTACACCTTC,CASSPWTGGHGYTF
TRBV20-1,once,TRBJ2-7,NA,TGCAGTGCTAGATCCCCAGGGTTGCCCTACGAGCAGTACTTC,CSARSPGLPYEQYF
TRBV29-1,many,TRBJ2-7,TRBD1,TGCAGCGTTGGGACAGGGGTCGGGGAGCAGTACTTC,CSVGTGVGEQYF
TRBV6-6,many,TRBJ1-2,TRBD1,TGTGCCAGCAGTTATTCCCATTCGGGACAGGGATCATATGGCTACACCTTC,CASSYSHSGQGSYGYTF
TRBV12-3/TRBV12-4,few,TRBJ1-6,NA,TGTGCCAGCAGTCTCCACAGGGTTCAATCACCCCTCCACTTT,CASSLHRVQSPLHF
TRBV5-1,many,TRBJ2-3,NA,TGCGCCAGCAGCTTGGACGCCAGCTTCACAGATACGCAGTATTTT,CASSLDASFTDTQYF
TRBV4-2,few,TRBJ2-3,NA,TGTGCCAGCAGCCAAGAGACGGGGCGGGGGCCATATTCCACAGATACGCAGTATTTT,CASSQETGRGPYSTDTQYF
TRBV4-3,few,TRBJ1-3,NA,TGCGCCAGCAGCCAAGATACGAGATCTGGAAACACCATATATTTT,CASSQDTRSGNTIYF
TRBV4-3,many,TRBJ1-3,NA,TGCGCCAGCAGCCAAGCCGACACCTCTGGAAACACCATATATTTT,CASSQADTSGNTIYF
TRBV6-5,many,TRBJ2-1,TRBD1,TGTGCCAGCAGTTCCGGACAGGGAAAGACCTATGAGCAGTTCTTC,CASSSGQGKTYEQFF
TRBV7-8,many,TRBJ1-1,NA,TGTGCCAGCAGCTTACAACTGAACACTGAAGCTTTCTTT,CASSLQLNTEAFF
TRBV11-2,many,TRBJ2-5,NA,TGTGCCAGCAGCTTATTGGCTATATCGTACCAAGAGACCCAGTACTTC,CASSLLAISYQETQYF
TRBV10-2,many,TRBJ1-1,NA,TGCGCCAGCAGTGAGTCGAGGGGGGGCACTGAAGCTTTCTTT,CASSESRGGTEAFF
TRBV5-5,many,TRBJ1-5,NA,TGTGCCAGCAGCTCTCATGGGGGTGGCAATCAGCCCCAGAATTTT,CASSSHGGGNQPQNF
TRBV4-1,many,TRBJ2-4,TRBD2,TGCGCCAGCAGCCCCCCCACGGGGGGGCGGGACATTCAGTACTTC,CASSPPTGGRDIQYF
TRBV24-1,many,TRBJ2-2,NA,TGTGCCACCAGTGATTTAAAGGGCTCCGGGGAGCTGTTTTTT,CATSDLKGSGELFF
TRBV29-1,many,TRBJ2-3,NA,TGCAGCGTTGGGGGACTCCTGGGAGATACGCAGTATTTT,CSVGGLLGDTQYF
TRBV5-5,many,TRBJ2-5,TRBD2,TGTGCCAGCAGCGCACTAGCGGTCCAAGAGACCCAGTACTTC,CASSALAVQETQYF
TRBV9,many,TRBJ1-3,NA,TGTGCCAGCAGCGTAGGCGTCCGCTCTGGAAACACCATATATTTT,CASSVGVRSGNTIYF
TRBV4-1,NA,TRBJ1-2,NA,TGCGCCAGCAGCCACGGCCAGGGTAACTATGGCTACACCTTC,CASSHGQGNYGYTF
TRBV20-1,many,TRBJ1-5,NA,TGCAGTGCTCCCGGACAGAGCAATCAGCCCCAGCATTTT,CSAPGQSNQPQHF
TRBV5-1,many,TRBJ1-1,NA,TGCGCCAGCAGCTCACAGGGGAACACTGAAGCTTTCTTT,CASSSQGNTEAFF
TRBV10-3,few,TRBJ1-5,NA,TGTGCCATCAGTGAGGCTGGGGCCGGGCAGCCCCAGCATTTT,CAISEAGAGQPQHF
TRBV5-1,many,TRBJ2-3,NA,TGCGCCAGCAGCTTTGCCGGGGGACATAGCACAGATACGCAGTATTTT,CASSFAGGHSTDTQYF
TRBV20-1,many,TRBJ2-3,TRBD2,TGCAGTGCTAGAGAAGCGGGGGGAACCGGTACGCAGTATTTT,CSAREAGGTGTQYF
TRBV12-3/TRBV12-4,many,TRBJ1-2,NA,TGTGCCAGCAGTTTAGGAGGTTCGCATCACTATGGCTACACCTTC,CASSLGGSHHYGYTF
TRBV4-3,many,TRBJ1-6,NA,TGCGCCAGCAGCCAAGAGGTTAGGGCTAATTCACCCCTCCACTTT,CASSQEVRANSPLHF
TRBV6-2/TRBV6-3,many,TRBJ2-7,NA,TGTGCCAGCAGTTCCTGGGGGGACATTAAATTC,CASSSWGDIKF